Each of the 4 T cell receptor beta chains below was sequenced from the same sample in a study of blood T cells in healthy people across ages. Combining a sample-barcoded 5' primer with a J-beta primer mix, a second PCR ran for roughly 7 to 11 cycles. MiXCR, applied by TCRdb to the 5' RACE reads, yields one record per CDR3 protein. The sample records about 970,000 distinct CDR3 sequences, roughly half being singletons. Sequences were obtained from blood. The receptors originated from a woman in her fifties or sixties in good health.

This clonotype was counted between two and nine times. The chain recombines TRBV29-1 with TRBJ2-5; D is ambiguous. In germline, CDR1 is SQVTM, CDR2 ANQGSEA. V lost 6 bases, J lost 0 bases, and 8 bases lay in between. The CDR3 extends over 12 amino acids. CDR3 sequence (DNA): TGCAGCGTATGCATAAACCAAGAGACCCAGTACTTC. It encodes CSVCINQETQYF. Full variable domain (remainder filled in from reference TRBV29-1 and TRBJ2-5): SAVISQKPSRDICQRGTSLTIQCQVDSQVTMMFWYRQQPGQSLTLIATANQGSEATYESGFVIDKFPISRPNLTFSTLTVSNMSPEDSSIYLCSVCINQETQYFGPGTRLLVL.

This clonotype appeared a single time. The chain carries TRBV7-2 and TRBJ2-4; D is unresolved. The CDR3 is 15 amino acids. V was trimmed by 2 bases and J by 0 bases, leaving 8 bases between them. In germline, CDR1 is SGHTA, CDR2 FQGNSA. CDR3 sequence (DNA): TGTGCCAGCAGCTTACACTATTCAGCCAAAAACATTCAGTACTTC. Amino acids: CASSLHYSAKNIQYF.

This clonotype was seen a handful of times. This rearrangement joins TRBV4-2 to TRBJ1-6; TRBD1 agrees at 7 bases. This CDR3 is built from 16 residues. Germline CDR1 and CDR2: LGHNA and YNFKEQ. Trimming cost V 3 bases and J 7 bases; bases outside gene matches: 9. The CDR3 loop is CASSQGQPPKNSPLHF. The CDR3 coding sequence is TGTGCCAGCAGCCAGGGACAGCCACCTAAGAATTCACCCCTCCACTTT.

This sequence joins TRBV12-3 or TRBV12-4 and TRBJ2-1, with 11 bases identical to TRBD1. CDR3 length equals 14 residues. V lost 6 bases to trimming and J lost 8 bases; unmatched junction nucleotides: 6. CDR3 amino acids: CASRTGTGGDEQFF. In DNA, the CDR3 is TGTGCCAGCAGAACCGGGACAGGGGGAGATGAGCAGTTCTTC.